This T cell receptor beta chain was sequenced in a study of neoadjuvant anti-PD-1 for oral cavity cancer. Turning to the study itself: Most patients had three to four biweekly doses of 3 mg/kg nivolumab before resection. Study results and limitations: Non-responders to neoadjuvant nivolumab had significantly more clonal PBMC T cells than responders.

There are a few counts of this clone. The antigen is undetermined. Blood libraries mostly used approximately 0.5 ug genomic DNA, six replicates each. The data were produced by immunoSEQ multiplex PCR, yet TCRdb's version contains in-frame clones alone and is incomplete. Of 60,000 to 75,000 clones detected, around 85% appear once; the ten largest clones hold just over 2.5%. The CDR3 runs to 12 residues. Germline V CDR1 and CDR2: LGHNT, FRNRAP. V was clipped by 4 bases and J by 0 bases, with 3 bases between them. Sequencing was performed on PBMCs, taken before nivolumab (anti-PD-1) treatment. The gene calls are TRBV12-5 and TRBJ1-1; D is undetermined. This receptor was taken from a person aged 40 to 85 with oral cavity squamous cell carcinoma. The CDR3 sequence is CASGWMNTEAFF. CDR3 nucleotides: TGTGCTAGTGGTTGGATGAACACTGAAGCTTTCTTT.